The rows below give T cell receptor beta chains drawn from one sample of a study of cytomegalovirus exposure and HLA in healthy donors. Only in-frame clones appear in the TCRdb table, and some are missing; sequencing was by immunoSEQ multiplex PCR. The data contain under 200,000 clones, about 81% of them singletons. The source material was PBMCs. The receptors were gathered from a girl aged 2 to 9 in good health and CMV-seropositive. Each CDR3 is given with its conserved first and last residue. Each record gives: J gene, clone size, D gene, V gene, CDR3 DNA, CDR3 protein. The D gene is left open where the match is weak. Not all rows give a size; the values are once, few, many and, for expanded clones, a class.

>TRBJ1-1|.|.|TRBV6-5
TGTGCCAGCAGTTACTCGACAGGACACCATGAAGCTTTCTTT
CASSYSTGHHEAFF
>TRBJ2-2|.|TRBD1|TRBV9
TGTGCCAGCAGTGCTGCCGGGACAGGGAACACCGGGGAGCTGTTTTTT
CASSAAGTGNTGELFF
>TRBJ2-7|.|TRBD2|TRBV11-2
TGTGCCAGCAGCTTAGGGGGACTAGCGGGCCTCGAGCAGTACTTC
CASSLGGLAGLEQYF
>TRBJ2-1|few|.|TRBV2
TGTGCCAGCAGTGAAGGTCTTTACAATGAGCAGTTCTTC
CASSEGLYNEQFF
>TRBJ1-3|few|.|TRBV6-1
TGTGCCAGCAGTGCCCCGACAGGCTACTCTGGAAACACCATATATTTT
CASSAPTGYSGNTIYF
>TRBJ2-2|few|.|TRBV10-1
TGCGCCAGCAGTGAGTCAGTAGAAAGCGGGGAGCTGTTTTTT
CASSESVESGELFF
>TRBJ2-7|.|TRBD2|TRBV27
TGTGCCAGCAGTTTCAGGGCGGGGGGGTACGAGCAGTACTTC
CASSFRAGGYEQYF
>TRBJ1-1|.|.|TRBV4-1
TGCGCCAGCAGCCAAGAGGTTGGGGGAGGAGCTTTCTTT
CASSQEVGGGAFF
>TRBJ1-1|.|.|TRBV2
TGTGCCAGCAGTGCCGGGGAGGCGCGGATTAACACTGAAGCTTTCTTT
CASSAGEARINTEAFF
>TRBJ2-2|.|TRBD2|TRBV30
TGTGCCTGGAAGGGGCGAGGGAGGGCCGACACCGGGGAGCTGTTTTTT
CAWKGRGRADTGELFF
>TRBJ2-7|.|TRBD2|TRBV25-1
TGTGCCAGCAGTGATTACCCTAGCGGGAGGGTTTACGAGCAGTACTTC
CASSDYPSGRVYEQYF
>TRBJ2-2|.|.|TRBV10-3
TGTGCCATCAGTGAGTCAGGAGGACTTCCGATCCTCCCGAACACCGGGGAGCTGTTTTTT
CAISESGGLPILPNTGELFF